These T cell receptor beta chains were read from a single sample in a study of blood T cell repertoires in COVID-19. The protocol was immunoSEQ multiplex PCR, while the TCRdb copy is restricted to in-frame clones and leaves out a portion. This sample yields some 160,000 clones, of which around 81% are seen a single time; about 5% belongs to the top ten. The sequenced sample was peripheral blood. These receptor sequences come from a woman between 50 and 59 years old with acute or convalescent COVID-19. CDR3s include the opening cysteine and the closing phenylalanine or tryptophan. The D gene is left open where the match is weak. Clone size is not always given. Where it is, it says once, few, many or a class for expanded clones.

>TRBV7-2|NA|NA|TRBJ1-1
CASSLVGGGEGTEAFF
TGTGCCAGCAGCTTAGTTGGGGGGGGCGAGGGAACTGAAGCTTTCTTT
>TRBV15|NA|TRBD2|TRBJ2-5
CATSRELSGGQETQYF
TGTGCCACCAGCAGAGAACTTAGCGGGGGACAAGAGACCCAGTACTTC
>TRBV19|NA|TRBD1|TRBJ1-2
CASRITPQGANYGYTF
TGTGCCAGTAGGATCACCCCGCAGGGGGCTAACTATGGCTACACCTTC
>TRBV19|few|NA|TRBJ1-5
CASSIRQGVSNQPQHF
TGTGCCAGTAGTATCCGTCAAGGGGTTAGCAATCAGCCCCAGCATTTT
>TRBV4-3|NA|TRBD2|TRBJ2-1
CASSQDSAGVPYNEQFF
TGCGCCAGCAGCCAAGACTCGGCGGGGGTTCCCTACAATGAGCAGTTCTTC
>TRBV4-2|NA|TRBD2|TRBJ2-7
CASSQTLAGNIYEQYF
TGTGCCAGCAGCCAGACCCTAGCGGGGAATATCTACGAGCAGTACTTC
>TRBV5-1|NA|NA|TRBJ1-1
CASSLRGEITEAFF
TGCGCCAGCAGCTTACGGGGAGAAATCACTGAAGCTTTCTTT
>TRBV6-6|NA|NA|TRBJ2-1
CASSPSGREQFF
TGTGCCAGCAGTCCCTCAGGGCGAGAGCAGTTCTTC
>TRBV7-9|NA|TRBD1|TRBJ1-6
CASSQGTDSPLHF
TGTGCCAGCAGTCAAGGGACAGACTCACCCCTCCACTTT
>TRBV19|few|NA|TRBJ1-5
CASSPQGYSNQPQHF
TGTGCCAGTAGTCCCCAGGGTTACAGCAATCAGCCCCAGCATTTT
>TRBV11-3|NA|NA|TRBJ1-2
CASSLDGNGYTF
TGTGCCAGCAGCTTGGACGGGAATGGCTACACCTTC
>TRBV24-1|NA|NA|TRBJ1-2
CATSDWPQGGYTF
TGTGCCACCAGTGACTGGCCTCAGGGGGGCTACACCTTC
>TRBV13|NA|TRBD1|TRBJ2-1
CASRKTGQANNEQFF
TGTGCCAGCAGAAAAACGGGACAGGCAAACAATGAGCAGTTCTTC
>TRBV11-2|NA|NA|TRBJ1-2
CASSLGFAEGYTF
TGTGCCAGCAGCTTAGGGTTTGCCGAGGGCTACACCTTC
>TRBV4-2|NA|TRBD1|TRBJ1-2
CASSQPPGQGHGYTF
TGTGCCAGCAGCCAACCTCCGGGACAGGGGCATGGCTACACCTTC
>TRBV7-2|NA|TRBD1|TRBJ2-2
CASSLWDRGSGELFF
TGTGCCAGCAGCTTGTGGGACAGGGGTTCCGGGGAGCTGTTTTTT
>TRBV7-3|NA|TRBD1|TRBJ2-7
CASSLAPGQGFYEQYF
TGTGCCAGCAGCTTGGCCCCGGGACAGGGGTTCTACGAGCAGTACTTC
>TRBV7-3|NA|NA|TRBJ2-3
CASSPTLSTSTDTQYF
TGTGCCAGCAGCCCGACCCTTTCGACTAGCACAGATACGCAGTATTTT
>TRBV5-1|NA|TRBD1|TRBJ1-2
CASSDQGAGGYTF
TGCGCCAGCAGTGACCAGGGGGCGGGTGGCTACACCTTC
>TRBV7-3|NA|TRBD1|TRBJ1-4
CASSPTGTGGEKLFF
TGTGCCAGCAGCCCGACCGGGACAGGGGGAGAAAAACTGTTTTTT
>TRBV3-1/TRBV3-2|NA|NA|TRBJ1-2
CASSQDPIENLYGYTF
TGTGCCAGCAGCCAAGATCCGATTGAGAACCTCTATGGCTACACCTTC
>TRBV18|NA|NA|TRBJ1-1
CASSPTDSAPQGLNTEAFF
TGTGCCAGCTCACCGACGGACAGCGCTCCCCAGGGATTAAACACTGAAGCTTTCTTT
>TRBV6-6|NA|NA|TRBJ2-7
CASGNRVSYEQYF
TGTGCCAGCGGAAACAGGGTTTCCTACGAGCAGTACTTC
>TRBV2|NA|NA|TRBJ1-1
CASCVTVNTEAFF
TGTGCCAGCTGCGTCACCGTGAACACTGAAGCTTTCTTT
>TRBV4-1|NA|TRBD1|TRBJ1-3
CASSQEGQGIPGNTIYF
TGCGCCAGCAGCCAAGAGGGACAGGGGATTCCTGGAAACACCATATATTTT
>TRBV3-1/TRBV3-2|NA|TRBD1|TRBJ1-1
CASSRGQGRTEAFF
TGTGCCAGCAGCCGGGGACAGGGACGCACTGAAGCTTTCTTT
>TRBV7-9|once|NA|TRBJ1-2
CASSPEVEGSRSYTF
TGTGCCAGCAGCCCCGAGGTTGAGGGAAGTAGGAGCTACACCTTC
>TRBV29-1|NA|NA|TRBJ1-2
CSVGAHRESGYTF
TGCAGCGTTGGTGCCCACAGGGAATCTGGCTACACCTTC
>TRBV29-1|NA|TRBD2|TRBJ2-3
CSVGLAGGNTDTQYF
TGCAGCGTGGGACTAGCGGGGGGAAACACAGATACGCAGTATTTT
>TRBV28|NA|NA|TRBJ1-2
CASSDVEGPYGYTF
TGTGCCAGCAGCGACGTGGAGGGACCCTATGGCTACACCTTC
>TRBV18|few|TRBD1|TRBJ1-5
CASSPGQVNQPQHF
TGTGCCAGCTCACCGGGACAGGTCAATCAGCCCCAGCATTTT
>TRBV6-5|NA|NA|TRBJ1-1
CASSLLTGTEAFF
TGTGCCAGCAGCCTCCTGACAGGCACTGAAGCTTTCTTT
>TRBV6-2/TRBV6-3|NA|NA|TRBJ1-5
CASSPPSGFGQPQHF
TGTGCCAGCAGTCCCCCTTCCGGGTTCGGGCAGCCCCAGCATTTT
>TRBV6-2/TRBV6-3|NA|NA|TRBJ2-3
CASSSRQEVTDTQYF
TGTGCCAGCAGTTCGAGACAGGAGGTGACAGATACGCAGTATTTT
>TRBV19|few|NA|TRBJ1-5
CASSQSGRGNQPQHF
TGTGCCAGTAGTCAATCGGGGAGAGGGAATCAGCCCCAGCATTTT
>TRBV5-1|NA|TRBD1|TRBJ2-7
CASSVSAGGASYEQYF
TGCGCCAGCAGCGTTTCAGCAGGGGGCGCTTCGTACGAGCAGTACTTC
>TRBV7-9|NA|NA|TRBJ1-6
CASLGQKNSPLHF
TGTGCCAGTCTTGGGCAGAAAAATTCACCCCTCCACTTT